A single sample is the source of the 8 T cell receptor beta chains below, sequenced in a study of cytomegalovirus exposure and HLA in healthy donors. PCR employed 60 Vbeta and 13 Jbeta primers. Generated by immunoSEQ multiplex PCR, the TCRdb table keeps only in-frame clones and is missing some. The sample table sets out over 100,000 clones. Sequenced material: PBMCs. The receptors come from a man younger than 40 in good health and CMV-seronegative.

The chain employs TRBV7-9 and TRBJ1-2, with D maybe TRBD1 (6 bases). The germline V gene encodes CDR1 SEHNR and CDR2 FQNEAQ (reference sequence). The CDR3 sequence is 14 residues long. Trimming removed 2 bases at V and 4 bases at J, with 11 bases between. CDR3 sequence: CASSLTGSLYGYTF. The CDR3 DNA is TGTGCCAGCAGCTTAACAGGGAGTCTCTATGGCTACACCTTC.

The chain carries TRBV5-1 and TRBJ2-1; unclear D gene. There are 14 residues in the CDR3. Germline CDR1 SGHRS, CDR2 YFSETQ. V lost 0 bases, J lost 3 bases, and 7 bases lay in between. The CDR3: CASSLADNYNEQFF. DNA of the CDR3: TGCGCCAGCAGCTTGGCCGACAACTACAATGAGCAGTTCTTC.

The chain's CDR3 is CASSLIVGDTEAFF. CDR3 bases: TGTGCCAGCAGCTTAATAGTTGGAGACACTGAAGCTTTCTTT. V and J are TRBV7-8 and TRBJ1-1; D not resolved. Trimming took 2 bases from V and 3 from J, leaving 10 bases between them. The germline V gene has CDR1 SGHVS and CDR2 FQNEAQ. The CDR3 totals 14 residues.

The V gene is TRBV5-1, the J gene TRBJ2-5; 14 bases are a match to TRBD2. CDR3 length equals 18 residues. Germline values: CDR1 SGHRS, CDR2 YFSETQ. V gave up 3 bases and J gave up 5 bases; unmatched junction bases: 12. The CDR3 region is CASSSGLAGGTGWETQYF. DNA for the CDR3: TGCGCCAGCAGCTCCGGACTAGCGGGGGGCACGGGGTGGGAGACCCAGTACTTC.

J is TRBJ1-6 and V is TRBV15; D may be TRBD1 (5 bases). Germline V CDR1 and CDR2: LNHNV, YYDKDF (reference sequence). Trimming cost V 5 bases and J 3 bases, with 20 bases left between them. This CDR3 is 18 amino acids long. CDR3 sequence: CATSGRPSTGIYNSPLHF. Here the CDR3 DNA reads TGTGCCACCAGCGGACGTCCGTCAACAGGCATCTATAATTCACCCCTCCACTTT.

J is TRBJ2-5 and V is TRBV7-6, with 10 bases identical to TRBD2. Germline V gene data show CDR1 as SGHVS and CDR2 as FNYEAQ. The CDR3 is made up of 17 amino acids. The V gene end was trimmed by 5 bases and the J gene end by 1 base; junction bases not matched to a gene: 10. In DNA form, the CDR3 reads TGTGCCAGCAGCAATAGCGCTAGCGGGAGACCCCAAGAGACCCAGTACTTC. Amino acid sequence: CASSNSASGRPQETQYF.

V is TRBV5-6 and J is TRBJ1-1; D perhaps matches TRBD1 (5 bases). In germline, CDR1 is SGHDT, CDR2 YYEEEE. The CDR3 runs to 13 residues. With 0 bases removed from V and 3 bases from J, the gap between germline ends came to 6 bases. CDR3 protein: CASSLGGDTEAFF. The CDR3 DNA is TGTGCCAGCAGCTTGGGGGGGGACACTGAAGCTTTCTTT. The variable domain in full, with the rest retrieved from reference TRBV5-6 and TRBJ1-1, is DAGVTQSPTHLIKTRGQQVTLRCSPKSGHDTVSWYQQALGQGPQFIFQYYEEEERQRGNFPDRFSGHQFPNYSSELNVNALLLGDSALYLCASSLGGDTEAFFGQGTRLTVV.

The chain uses TRBV19 and TRBJ1-5, with 9 bases aligning to TRBD1. Germline V lookup: CDR1 LNHDA, CDR2 SQIVND (reference sequence). J lost 6 bases, V lost 8 bases, and 11 bases had no gene match. The CDR3 totals 15 residues. The CDR3 region is CASGPQGATSQPQHF. The CDR3 DNA is TGTGCCAGTGGCCCACAGGGGGCCACTAGTCAGCCCCAGCATTTT.